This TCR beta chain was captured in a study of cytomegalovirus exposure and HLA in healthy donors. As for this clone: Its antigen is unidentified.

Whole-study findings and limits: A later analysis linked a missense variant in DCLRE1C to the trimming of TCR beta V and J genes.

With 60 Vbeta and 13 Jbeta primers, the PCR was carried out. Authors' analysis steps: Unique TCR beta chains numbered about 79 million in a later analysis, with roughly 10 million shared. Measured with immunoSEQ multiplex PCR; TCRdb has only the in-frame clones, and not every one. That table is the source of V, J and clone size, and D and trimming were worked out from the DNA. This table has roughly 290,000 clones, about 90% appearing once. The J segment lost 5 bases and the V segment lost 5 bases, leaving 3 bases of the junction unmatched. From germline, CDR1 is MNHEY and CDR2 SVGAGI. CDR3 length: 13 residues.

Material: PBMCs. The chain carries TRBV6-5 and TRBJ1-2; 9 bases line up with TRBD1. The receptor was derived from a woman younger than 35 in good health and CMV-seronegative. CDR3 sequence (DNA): TGTGCCAGCAGTCTGACAGGGGGATATGGCTACACCTTC. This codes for CASSLTGGYGYTF.